Below are 6 T cell receptor beta chains sequenced from a single sample in a study of blood T cell repertoires in COVID-19. The method was immunoSEQ multiplex PCR; TCRdb's version includes in-frame clones alone and lacks a portion of them. The sample includes some 33,000 clones, roughly 88% seen only once; the top ten take about an eighth. The sequencing sample was made of peripheral blood. The receptor source for this set is a human donor in a cohort sampled during active COVID-19.

V gene TRBV11-3 combines with J gene TRBJ2-3, with 10 bases fitting TRBD1. The junction had 5 bases not matched to a gene; V was cut back by 3 bases and J by 5 bases. This CDR3 comprises 15 residues. Germline V gene data show CDR1 as SGHNT and CDR2 as YENEEA. The CDR3, as DNA: TGTGCCAGCAGCTTGGGACAGGGGAATGGAGATACGCAGTATTTT. Its protein product is CASSLGQGNGDTQYF.

V gene TRBV29-1 combines with J gene TRBJ2-2; D is unresolved. The CDR3 length is 11 residues. Germline values: CDR1 SQVTM, CDR2 ANQGSEA. The CDR3 nucleotides are TGCACTCGGGTGACTACCGGGGAGCTGTTTTTT. Amino acid sequence: CTRVTTGELFF.

The chain couples TRBV4-1 to TRBJ1-1, with 9 bases identical to TRBD1. This CDR3 has 15 amino acids. In germline, CDR1 is MGHRA, CDR2 YSYEKL. V lost 1 base, J lost 0 bases, and 0 bases stayed unmatched. The CDR3 reads CASSQGTGVNTEAFF. DNA for the CDR3: TGCGCCAGCAGCCAAGGGACAGGGGTGAACACTGAAGCTTTCTTT.

This rearrangement joins TRBV6-5 to TRBJ1-4; tentatively, D is TRBD1 (5 bases). The CDR3 runs to 14 residues. CDR1 and CDR2 from the germline V gene are MNHEY and SVGAGI. V was trimmed by 5 bases and J by 0 bases, leaving 7 bases between them. The CDR3 nucleotides are TGTGCCAGCAGTCCGACAGCAACTAATGAAAAACTGTTTTTT. It specifies CASSPTATNEKLFF.

The V and J genes are TRBV5-4 and TRBJ2-5, with a weak D call TRBD1 (9 bases). CDR3 length: 19 residues. V was shortened by 4 bases and J by 0 bases, with 25 bases between the two germline ends. The V gene's germline CDR1 is SGHNT and CDR2 YYREEE (reference sequence). In DNA form, the CDR3 reads TGTGCCAGCAGCGTAGGGACAGGGAAGCGGGGGTTGTACCAAGAGACCCAGTACTTC. Protein sequence: CASSVGTGKRGLYQETQYF.

The chain uses TRBV19 and TRBJ1-4; 8 positions agree with TRBD1. The CDR3 is 14 amino acids. Germline assignment: CDR1 LNHDA and CDR2 SQIVND (reference sequence). The V segment lost 4 bases and the J segment 8 bases; nucleotides outside the gene matches: 6. The CDR3 nucleotides are TGTGCCAGTAGTAGACGGACAGGGACGGAAAAACTGTTTTTT. Translated: CASSRRTGTEKLFF.